This TCR beta chain was profiled in a study of blood T cell repertoires in COVID-19. The wider study: COVID-19 samples collected from the United States, Italy and Spain covered acute and convalescent phases. Sample material is recorded as cDNA or gDNA derived from T cells, B-cell-depleted T cells, or PBMCs.

The authors' processing: Nucleated cell number was recorded as an estimate derived from reference gene primer amplification. Measured with immunoSEQ multiplex PCR; TCRdb has only the in-frame clones, and not every one. V, J and clone size derive from that table, while D and trimming were established from the DNA sequence. This table holds roughly 290,000 clones, more than 75% found once. Trimming took 6 bases from V and 14 from J, leaving 14 bases between them. CDR1 MNHEY and CDR2 SVGAGI come from the germline V gene. CDR3 size: 12 residues. Material: peripheral blood. The receptor was isolated from a woman in her twenties or thirties who had recovered from COVID-19. The chain couples TRBV6-5 to TRBJ1-6; tentatively, D is TRBD1 (5 bases). The chain's CDR3 is CASSRPGGALHF. Written as DNA, the CDR3 is TGTGCCAGCAGCCGCCCGGGGGGTGCCCTCCACTTT.